This TCR beta chain is drawn from a study of OX40 agonist ivuxolimab in advanced cancers. The overall study: The drug used for patients, ivuxolimab, was an agonistic anti-OX40 (CD134) antibody. Dose-escalation cases comprised hepatocellular carcinoma, melanoma, renal cell or head and neck cancer.

Comments on this clone: No antigen is known for it.

Study-wide findings and caveats: In general, CD8+ T cells held more expanded clones than CD4+ did, on average.

The repertoire was sequenced with immunoSEQ multiplex PCR; TCRdb's copy has only in-frame clones and lacks some. The table includes about 32,000 clones, roughly 72% detected once. Blood samples were obtained at baseline, cycle 4 day 1, and cycle 7 day 1. The CDR3 is 15 residues long. Germline lookup yields CDR1 SEHNR and CDR2 FQNEAQ (reference sequence). V trimming: 1 base; J trimming: 4 bases; junction bases outside the gene matches: 6. The TCR originated in an adult with an advanced solid tumor such as melanoma, head and neck, liver or kidney cancer. The chain links TRBV7-9 to TRBJ2-5; 7 nucleotides align to TRBD2. The sample in question was CD4+ or CD8+ T cells sorted from blood, obtained in a trial of the OX40 agonist ivuxolimab. In DNA, the CDR3 is TGTGCCAGCAGCTTAGGCTCTGGGGGGGGAGAGACCCAGTACTTC. Encoded protein: CASSLGSGGGETQYF.